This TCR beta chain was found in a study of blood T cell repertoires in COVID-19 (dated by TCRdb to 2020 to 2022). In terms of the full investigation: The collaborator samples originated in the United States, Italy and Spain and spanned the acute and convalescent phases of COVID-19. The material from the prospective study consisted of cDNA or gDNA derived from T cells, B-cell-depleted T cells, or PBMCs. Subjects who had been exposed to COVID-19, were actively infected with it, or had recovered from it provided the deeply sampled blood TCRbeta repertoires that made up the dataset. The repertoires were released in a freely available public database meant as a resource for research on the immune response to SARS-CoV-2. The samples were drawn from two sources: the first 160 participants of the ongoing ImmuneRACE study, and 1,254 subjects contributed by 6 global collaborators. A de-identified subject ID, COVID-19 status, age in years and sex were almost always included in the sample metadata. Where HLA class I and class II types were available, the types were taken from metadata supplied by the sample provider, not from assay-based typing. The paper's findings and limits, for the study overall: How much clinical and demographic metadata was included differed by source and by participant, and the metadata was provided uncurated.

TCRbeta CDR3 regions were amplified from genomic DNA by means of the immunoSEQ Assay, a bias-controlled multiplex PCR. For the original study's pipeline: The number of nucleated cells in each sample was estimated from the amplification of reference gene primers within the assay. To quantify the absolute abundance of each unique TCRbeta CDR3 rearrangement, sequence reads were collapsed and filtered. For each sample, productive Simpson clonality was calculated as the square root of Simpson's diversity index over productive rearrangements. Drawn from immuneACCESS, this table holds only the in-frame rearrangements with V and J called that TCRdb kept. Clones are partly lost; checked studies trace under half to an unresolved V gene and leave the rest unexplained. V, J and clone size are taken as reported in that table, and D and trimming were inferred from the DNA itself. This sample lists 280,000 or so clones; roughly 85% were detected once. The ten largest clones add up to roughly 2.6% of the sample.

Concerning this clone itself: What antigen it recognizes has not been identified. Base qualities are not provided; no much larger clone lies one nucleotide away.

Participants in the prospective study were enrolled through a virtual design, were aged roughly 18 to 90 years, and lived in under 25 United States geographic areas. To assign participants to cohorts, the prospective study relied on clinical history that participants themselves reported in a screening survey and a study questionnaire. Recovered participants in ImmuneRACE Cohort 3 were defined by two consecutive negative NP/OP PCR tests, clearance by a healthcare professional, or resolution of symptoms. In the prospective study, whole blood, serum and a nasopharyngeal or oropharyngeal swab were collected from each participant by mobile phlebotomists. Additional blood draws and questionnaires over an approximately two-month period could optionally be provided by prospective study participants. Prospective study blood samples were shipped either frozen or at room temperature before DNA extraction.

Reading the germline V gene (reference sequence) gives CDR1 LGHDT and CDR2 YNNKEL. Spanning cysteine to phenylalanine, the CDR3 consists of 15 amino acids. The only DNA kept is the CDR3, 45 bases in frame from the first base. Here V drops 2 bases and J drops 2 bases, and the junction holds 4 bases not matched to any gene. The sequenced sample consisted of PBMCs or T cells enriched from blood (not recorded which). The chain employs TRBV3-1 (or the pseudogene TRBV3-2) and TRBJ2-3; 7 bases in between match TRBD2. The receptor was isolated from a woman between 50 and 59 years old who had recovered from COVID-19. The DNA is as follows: TGTGCCAGCAGCCAACTAGCGGAGCCCACAGATACGCAGTATTTT. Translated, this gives CASSQLAEPTDTQYF.